A single sample is the source of the 2 T cell receptor beta chains below, sequenced in a study. Some clones are missing from TCRdb's copy, which holds only in-frame ones; the method was immunoSEQ multiplex PCR. Among approximately 70,000 clones, around 95% were seen once, and the ten largest hold roughly 4.5%. Sequenced material: PBMCs. These receptors were taken from a man aged 35-49 years with rheumatoid arthritis.

The chain combines TRBV3-1 (or the pseudogene TRBV3-2) with TRBJ2-3, with no clear D. Germline lookup yields CDR1 LGHDT and CDR2 YNNKEL (reference sequence). Trimming cost V 1 base and J 2 bases, with 7 bases left between them. This CDR3 contains 14 residues. CDR3 loop: CASSQGSNTDTQYF. CDR3 sequence (DNA): TGTGCCAGCAGCCAAGGATCGAACACAGATACGCAGTATTTT.

The genes are TRBV6-1 and TRBJ2-2, with 9 bases fitting TRBD1. Germline values: CDR1 MNHNS, CDR2 SASEGT. The junction had 0 bases not matched to a gene; V was cut back by 0 bases and J by 4 bases. The CDR3 covers 15 residues. CDR3: CASSEATGGTGELFF. The CDR3 bases are TGTGCCAGCAGTGAAGCGACAGGGGGCACCGGGGAGCTGTTTTTT.